Each of the 26 T cell receptor beta chains below was sequenced from the same sample in a study of T cell responses to AZD1222 COVID-19 vaccine. Measured with immunoSEQ multiplex PCR; TCRdb has only the in-frame clones, and not every one. The repertoire holds about 94,000 clones, with 70% to 90% as singletons. Sequenced material: peripheral blood, taken on day 0 of AZD1222 vaccination. The receptors derive from an adult in good health.

The chain employs TRBV5-4 and TRBJ1-1; TRBD1 matches at 10 bases. This CDR3 has 16 residues. V shed 4 bases and J 4 bases; nucleotides not matched to a gene: 10. Germline V CDR1 and CDR2: SGHNT, YYREEE (reference sequence). CDR3 residues: CASSQGQGTAPTEAFF. CDR3 coding DNA: TGTGCCAGCAGCCAGGGACAGGGGACCGCCCCCACTGAAGCTTTCTTT.

The chain joins TRBV6-2 or TRBV6-3 to TRBJ1-3; D gene unclear. The germline V and J ends were trimmed by 4 bases and 0 bases, with 7 bases remaining between them. Germline-derived CDR1 and CDR2 are MNHEY and SVGEGT. The CDR3 loop spans 14 amino acids. The CDR3 sequence is CASSFRRSGNTIYF. The CDR3 nucleotides read TGTGCCAGCAGTTTCCGCCGCTCTGGAAACACCATATATTTT.

This clone was picked up one time. The rearrangement links TRBV5-4 to TRBJ2-1; the match to TRBD2 covers 9 bases. Germline V CDR1 and CDR2: SGHNT, YYREEE (reference sequence). V was pared by 4 bases and J by 7 bases, with 6 bases of the junction left unmatched. The CDR3 sequence is 14 residues long. The chain's CDR3 is CASSTGTSINEQFF. CDR3 in DNA: TGTGCCAGCAGCACCGGGACTAGCATTAATGAGCAGTTCTTC. Supplemented by reference TRBV5-4 and TRBJ2-1, the full variable domain reads ETGVTQSPTHLIKTRGQQVTLRCSSQSGHNTVSWYQQALGQGPQFIFQYYREEENGRGNFPPRFSGLQFPNYSSELNVNALELDDSALYLCASSTGTSINEQFFGPGTRLTVL.

This clone occurred a few times. The chain is built from TRBV6-6 and TRBJ1-1; no clear D gene. The germline V and J ends were trimmed by 6 bases and 10 bases, with 12 bases remaining between them. Germline V gene data show CDR1 as MNHNY and CDR2 as SVGAGI (reference sequence). The CDR3 runs to 11 residues. The CDR3 region is CASSTGGRAFF. DNA of the CDR3: TGTGCCAGCAGCACCGGAGGGCGAGCTTTCTTT.

V gene TRBV7-2 combines with J gene TRBJ2-1, with a tentative D call TRBD2 (7 bases). The V gene lost 1 base and the J gene lost 6 bases, with 16 bases spanning the gap. CDR1 is SGHTA and CDR2 is FQGNSA in the germline V gene. The CDR3 is 16 residues long. Written as DNA, the CDR3 is TGTGCCAGCAGCTTAGTCTCGGCGGGGGCCCTCAATGAGCAGTTCTTC. Protein: CASSLVSAGALNEQFF.

The V and J genes are TRBV3-1 (or the pseudogene TRBV3-2) and TRBJ2-1; 7 bases fit TRBD1. The CDR3 runs 15 residues. With V trimmed by 1 base and J by 4 bases, 4 bases remained unmatched. The germline gives CDR1 LGHDT, CDR2 YNNKEL (reference sequence). CDR3 residues: CASSQGPGQYNEQFF. The CDR3 region has the DNA TGTGCCAGCAGCCAAGGACCGGGACAGTACAATGAGCAGTTCTTC.

This chain joins TRBV6-5 and TRBJ1-5, with D perhaps matching TRBD1 (6 bases). Germline V gene data show CDR1 as MNHEY and CDR2 as SVGAGI. The CDR3 extends over 15 amino acids. V was trimmed by 5 bases and J by 5 bases, leaving 16 bases between them. CDR3 protein: CASSLQGAPDQPQHF. The CDR3, as DNA: TGTGCCAGCAGTCTACAGGGCGCGCCAGATCAGCCCCAGCATTTT.

The V call is TRBV5-1, the J call TRBJ2-5; D assignment may be TRBD1 or TRBD2 (5 bases each). Germline CDR1 and CDR2: SGHRS and YFSETQ. The V end was cut by 2 bases, the J end by 7 bases, with 12 bases between. CDR3 length equals 13 residues. The CDR3 DNA is TGCGCCAGCAGCTTACTAGGGACCGGGACCCAGTACTTC. This sequence encodes CASSLLGTGTQYF.

This sequence joins TRBV2 and TRBJ1-5; the D gene is possibly TRBD1 (6 bases). Germline CDR1 is SNHLY and CDR2 is FYNNEI. The CDR3 is 12 residues long. Between the trimmed V and J ends, which lost 7 bases and 6 bases, there was a span of 10 bases. The CDR3 DNA follows: TGTGCCAGCACCGAAGGGGGTCAGCCCCAGCATTTT. Its translation is CASTEGGQPQHF.

This clone appeared a single time. This chain connects TRBV7-2 to TRBJ1-3; D call uncertain. Germline V gene lookup returns CDR1 SGHTA and CDR2 FQGNSA. Trimming removed 1 base from V and 6 bases from J, with 4 bases in between. The CDR3 runs to 12 residues. CDR3 in amino acids: CASSLVQNTIYF. The CDR3 DNA is TGTGCCAGCAGCTTAGTTCAAAACACCATATATTTT.

The V gene is TRBV30, the J gene TRBJ2-5; D is undetermined. V dropped 3 bases and J dropped 2 bases, with 16 bases sitting between them. Looked up from germline, CDR1 is GTSNPN and CDR2 is SVGIG (reference sequence). The CDR3 is made up of 15 amino acids. This CDR3 is CAWSPADRSQETQYF. The CDR3, as DNA: TGTGCCTGGAGCCCGGCAGACCGATCTCAAGAGACCCAGTACTTC.

CDR3 loop: CASSLGTGGPIQYF. CDR3 nucleotides: TGTGCCAGCAGCTTGGGGACAGGGGGTCCCATTCAGTACTTC. The V and J genes are TRBV7-2 and TRBJ2-4; 11 bases match TRBD1. V shed 3 bases and J 9 bases; nucleotides not matched to a gene: 4. CDR3 size: 14 residues. Germline V gene lookup returns CDR1 SGHTA and CDR2 FQGNSA.

CDR3 residues: CASSEIGGSGYTF. CDR3 nucleotides: TGCGCCAGCAGTGAGATAGGGGGCAGTGGCTACACCTTC. V gene TRBV10-2 combines with J gene TRBJ1-2; 7 nucleotides agree with TRBD1. This CDR3 is built from 13 residues. CDR1 is WSHSY, CDR2 SAAADI, per germline. The trim removed 2 bases at V and 7 bases at J, leaving 4 bases unmatched.

This clone was found once. J is TRBJ1-4 and V is TRBV19; possibly TRBD1 for D (6 bases). Germline V CDR1 and CDR2: LNHDA, SQIVND (reference sequence). The CDR3 totals 15 residues. Deletions cut 6 bases from V and 8 bases from J, with 19 bases between. This chain's CDR3 is CASSETGTPGEKLFF. The DNA for the CDR3 is TGTGCCAGTAGCGAGACCGGGACACCAGGAGAAAAACTGTTTTTT.

This rearrangement joins TRBV4-3 to TRBJ1-2; no firm D call. Trimming shortened V by 4 bases and J by 3 bases, and 9 bases separated the two germline ends. The germline V gene has CDR1 LGHNA and CDR2 YSLEER. The CDR3 has 13 amino acids. The CDR3 protein is CASSPQRYYGYTF. The CDR3, as DNA: TGCGCCAGCAGCCCACAGAGATACTATGGCTACACCTTC.

The V and J genes are TRBV5-1 and TRBJ1-3, with a possible D match to TRBD1 (5 bases). Per the germline V gene, CDR1 is SGHRS and CDR2 is YFSETQ. The length of the CDR3 is 17 residues. Trimming stripped 4 bases from V and 0 bases from J, with 17 bases between. CDR3 DNA sequence: TGCGCCAGCAGCCCGGAACAGGTCCATAGCTCTGGAAACACCATATATTTT. This gives the protein CASSPEQVHSSGNTIYF.

The V and J genes are TRBV4-1 and TRBJ1-2, with D maybe TRBD1 (6 bases). CDR3 length equals 14 residues. Deletions cut 6 bases from V and 3 bases from J, with 14 bases between. Germline-derived CDR1 and CDR2 are MGHRA and YSYEKL. The CDR3 protein is CASSPGGAHYGYTF. The CDR3 DNA is TGCGCCAGCAGTCCCGGGGGGGCCCACTATGGCTACACCTTC.

The chain recombines TRBV30 with TRBJ2-7; TRBD1 aligns across 8 bases. The CDR3 contains 12 residues. J lost 2 bases, V lost 5 bases, and 2 bases had no gene match. CDR1 is GTSNPN, CDR2 SVGIG, per germline (reference sequence). This chain's CDR3 is CAWGQGPYEQYF. CDR3 DNA: TGTGCCTGGGGACAGGGACCCTACGAGCAGTACTTC.

J is TRBJ2-2 and V is TRBV11-3; D is undetermined. Germline CDR1 SGHNT, CDR2 YENEEA. Trimming stripped 3 bases from V and 8 bases from J, with 10 bases between. The CDR3 consists of 13 residues. In DNA form, the CDR3 reads TGTGCCAGCAGCTTCGGCAGACGTGGGGAGCTGTTTTTT. This translates into CASSFGRRGELFF.

This chain joins TRBV3-1 (or the pseudogene TRBV3-2) and TRBJ2-7; no clear D. This CDR3 has 13 residues. Germline assignment: CDR1 LGHDT and CDR2 YNNKEL (reference sequence). Trimming left V 5 bases short and J 2 bases short, with 10 bases between. The CDR3 sequence: CASSFTETYEQYF. The CDR3 coding sequence is TGTGCCAGCAGCTTCACAGAGACCTACGAGCAGTACTTC.

The J gene is TRBJ2-1, the V gene TRBV29-1, with 12 positions matching TRBD2. With V trimmed by 4 bases and J by 2 bases, 6 bases remained unmatched. CDR3 length: 16 residues. Germline V gene sequence: CDR1 SQVTM, CDR2 ANQGSEA. CDR3 sequence (DNA): TGCAGCGTTGTGGCTAGCGGGGGGGTACCCTACAATGAGCAGTTCTTC. It specifies CSVVASGGVPYNEQFF.

This clone was seen a few times. This chain uses TRBV9 with TRBJ1-6; D is unresolved. Germline loops: CDR1 SGDLS, CDR2 YYNGEE. The CDR3 is made up of 13 amino acids. The V end was cut by 0 bases, the J end by 8 bases, with 6 bases between. The DNA of the CDR3 is TGTGCCAGCAGCGTAGGGAACGATTCACCCCTCCACTTT. It codes for CASSVGNDSPLHF.

This chain connects TRBV18 to TRBJ2-1; 10 bases map to TRBD2. J gave up 7 bases and V 5 bases, and 8 bases lay outside the gene matches. Germline-derived CDR1 and CDR2 are KGHSH and LQKENI. The CDR3 is 15 amino acids. CDR3 DNA: TGTGCCAGCTCAGCTCAACTAGCGGGAAGGAATGAGCAGTTCTTC. As protein: CASSAQLAGRNEQFF.

This clone has only a few counts. CDR3 region: CASSTRTGTPENTEAFF. CDR3 nucleotide sequence: TGTGCCAGTAGTACTAGGACAGGGACCCCTGAAAACACTGAAGCTTTCTTT. The chain uses TRBV19 and TRBJ1-1; 8 bases fit TRBD1. The trim removed 4 bases at V and 2 bases at J, leaving 12 bases unmatched. Germline lookup yields CDR1 LNHDA and CDR2 SQIVND (reference sequence). This CDR3 is built from 17 residues.

This chain connects TRBV5-3 to TRBJ1-1, with 7 positions matching TRBD1. TRBV5-3 belongs to the ORF category, with a function that is uncertain. J was trimmed by 0 bases and V by 1 base; bases with no gene match: 9. The CDR3 is made up of 17 amino acids. The CDR3 here is CARSLSLTGWMNTEAFF. The CDR3, as DNA: TGTGCCAGAAGCTTGTCCTTGACAGGGTGGATGAACACTGAAGCTTTCTTT.

The CDR3 region is CASSLGYGYTF. The CDR3 DNA sequence: TGTGCCAGCAGCTTAGGCTATGGCTACACCTTC. V usage is TRBV13 and J usage is TRBJ1-2; D unclear. This CDR3 comprises 11 residues. Per the germline V gene, CDR1 is PRHDT and CDR2 is FYEKMQ (reference sequence). The germline V and J ends were trimmed by 0 bases and 4 bases, with 0 bases remaining between them.